This TCR beta chain was obtained from a study of blood T cell repertoires in COVID-19. The method was immunoSEQ multiplex PCR; TCRdb's version includes in-frame clones alone and lacks a portion of them. The top ten clones hold less than 15% of a sample with 70,000 to 95,000 clones, approximately 80% of them seen once. Germline CDR1 is LNHDA and CDR2 is SQIVND (reference sequence). V was shortened by 0 bases and J by 8 bases, with 14 bases between the two germline ends. The CDR3 has 15 residues. This chain uses TRBV19 with TRBJ1-5; tentative D call: TRBD1 (6 bases). This TCR was recovered from a human donor in a cohort sampled during active COVID-19. The specimen sequenced was peripheral blood. Here the CDR3 reads CASSIEGDRPEPQHF. For the CDR3, the DNA is TGTGCCAGTAGTATAGAGGGTGACAGGCCGGAGCCCCAGCATTTT.